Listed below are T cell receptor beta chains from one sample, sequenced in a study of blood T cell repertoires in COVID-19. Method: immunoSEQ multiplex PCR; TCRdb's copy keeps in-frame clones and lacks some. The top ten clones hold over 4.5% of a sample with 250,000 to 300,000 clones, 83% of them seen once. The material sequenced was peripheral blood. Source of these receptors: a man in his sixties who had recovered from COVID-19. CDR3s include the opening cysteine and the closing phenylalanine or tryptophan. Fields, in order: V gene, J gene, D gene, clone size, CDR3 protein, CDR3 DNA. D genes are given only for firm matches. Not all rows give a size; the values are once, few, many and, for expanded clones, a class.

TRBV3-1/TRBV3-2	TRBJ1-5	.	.	CASSQDRSNQPQHF	TGTGCCAGCAGCCAAGATCGTAGCAATCAGCCCCAGCATTTT
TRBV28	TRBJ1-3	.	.	CASISAGELGGNTIYF	TGTGCCAGCATCTCGGCAGGGGAGCTAGGGGGAAACACCATATATTTT
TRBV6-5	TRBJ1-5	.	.	CASRRAQNQPQHF	TGTGCCAGCCGGAGGGCGCAGAATCAGCCCCAGCATTTT
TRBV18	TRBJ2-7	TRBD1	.	CASSPGQGAREQYF	TGTGCCAGCTCACCGGGACAGGGAGCACGCGAGCAGTACTTC
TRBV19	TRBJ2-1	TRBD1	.	CASSVGPGGMDEQFF	TGTGCCAGTAGTGTGGGGCCAGGGGGCATGGATGAGCAGTTCTTC
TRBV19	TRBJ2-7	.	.	CASSPQAPRDEQYF	TGTGCCAGTAGCCCGCAAGCCCCGCGCGACGAGCAGTACTTC
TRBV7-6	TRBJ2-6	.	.	CASSPGPSGANVLTF	TGTGCCAGCAGCCCAGGGCCCTCTGGGGCCAACGTCCTGACTTTC
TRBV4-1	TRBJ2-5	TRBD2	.	CASSQVAAGGPRETQYF	TGCGCCAGCAGCCAAGTTGCAGCGGGGGGGCCACGGGAGACCCAGTACTTC
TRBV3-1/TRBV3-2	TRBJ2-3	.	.	CASSPRGESTDTQYF	TGTGCCAGCAGCCCCCGCGGAGAAAGTACAGATACGCAGTATTTT
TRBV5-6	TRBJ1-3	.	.	CASSLRGSGNTIYF	TGTGCCAGCAGCTTGAGGGGCTCTGGAAACACCATATATTTT
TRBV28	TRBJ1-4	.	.	CASEPPRGATNEKLFF	TGTGCCAGCGAGCCCCCGCGCGGTGCAACTAATGAAAAACTGTTTTTT
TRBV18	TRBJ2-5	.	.	CASSPLGLTGTQYF	TGTGCCAGCTCACCATTAGGACTGACCGGGACCCAGTACTTC
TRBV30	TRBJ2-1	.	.	CAWGGAKGHLQNNEQFF	TGTGCCTGGGGGGGAGCGAAGGGACACCTCCAAAACAATGAGCAGTTCTTC
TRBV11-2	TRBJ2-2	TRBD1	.	CASSLALGRTGATGELFF	TGTGCCAGCAGCTTAGCACTCGGTCGGACAGGGGCCACCGGGGAGCTGTTTTTT
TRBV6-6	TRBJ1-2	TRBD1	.	CASSAHRDSLHYGYTF	TGTGCCAGCAGTGCCCACCGGGACAGCCTACACTATGGCTACACCTTC
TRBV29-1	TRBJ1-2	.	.	CSVDTTASYGYTF	TGCAGCGTGGACACGACCGCATCTTATGGCTACACCTTC
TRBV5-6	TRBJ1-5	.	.	CASSSFVSSNQPQHF	TGTGCCAGCAGCTCATTCGTGAGTAGCAATCAGCCCCAGCATTTT
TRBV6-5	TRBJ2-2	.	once	CASSYTPRSTGELFF	TGTGCCAGCAGTTACACCCCTCGTAGCACCGGGGAGCTGTTTTTT
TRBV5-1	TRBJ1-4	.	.	CASSLAVAGAYNEKLFF	TGCGCCAGCAGCTTGGCCGTAGCAGGGGCCTATAATGAAAAACTGTTTTTT
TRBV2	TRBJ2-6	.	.	CASSEFVSGANVLTF	TGTGCCAGCAGTGAGTTCGTTTCCGGGGCCAACGTCCTGACTTTC
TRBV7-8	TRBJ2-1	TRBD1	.	CASRPRRDSLYNEQFF	TGTGCCAGCAGGCCTCGTAGGGACAGCCTCTACAATGAGCAGTTCTTC
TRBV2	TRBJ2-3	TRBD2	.	CASSSLASGGADTQYF	TGTGCCAGCAGTTCCTTAGCCTCCGGGGGGGCAGATACGCAGTATTTT
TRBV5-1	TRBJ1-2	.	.	CASSLITQTNYGYTF	TGCGCCAGCAGCTTGATTACGCAGACTAACTATGGCTACACCTTC
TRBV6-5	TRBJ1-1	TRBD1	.	CASSRDRGSGTEAFF	TGTGCCAGCAGTCGGGACAGGGGAAGTGGGACTGAAGCTTTCTTT
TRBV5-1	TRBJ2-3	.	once	CASSLTGTQSTDTQYF	TGCGCCAGCAGCTTGACCGGGACACAGAGCACAGATACGCAGTATTTT
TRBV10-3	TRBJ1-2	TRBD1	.	CAIRGQGTNYGYTF	TGTGCCATCCGAGGACAGGGAACTAACTATGGCTACACCTTC
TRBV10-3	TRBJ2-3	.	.	CAISDFVLDSTDTQYF	TGTGCCATCAGTGATTTTGTACTAGATAGCACAGATACGCAGTATTTT
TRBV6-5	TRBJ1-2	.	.	CASRERGRAGDGYTF	TGTGCCAGCAGAGAGCGGGGACGGGCAGGGGATGGCTACACCTTC
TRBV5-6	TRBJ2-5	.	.	CASSLAGWQGKETQYF	TGTGCCAGCAGCTTGGCCGGGTGGCAGGGGAAAGAGACCCAGTACTTC
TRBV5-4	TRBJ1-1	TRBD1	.	CASSGPYRGGVTEAFF	TGTGCCAGCAGCGGACCATACAGGGGAGGCGTCACTGAAGCTTTCTTT
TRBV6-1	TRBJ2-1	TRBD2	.	CASSERLGGTYNEQFF	TGTGCCAGCAGTGAACGTCTGGGAGGGACCTACAATGAGCAGTTCTTC
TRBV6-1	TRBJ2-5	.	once	CASSEEGGVAQYF	TGTGCCAGCAGTGAAGAAGGGGGTGTGGCCCAGTACTTC
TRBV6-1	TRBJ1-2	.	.	CASSEVSPPRGYTF	TGTGCCAGCAGTGAAGTTAGCCCTCCGAGGGGCTACACCTTC
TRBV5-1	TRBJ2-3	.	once	CATSSDGYSTDTQYF	TGCGCCACGAGCAGTGACGGGTACAGCACAGATACGCAGTATTTT
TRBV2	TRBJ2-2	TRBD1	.	CASKMGTGNTGELFF	TGTGCCAGCAAAATGGGGACAGGAAACACCGGGGAGCTGTTTTTT
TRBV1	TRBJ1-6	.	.	CTSSQVEGNSPLHF	TGCACCAGCAGCCAAGTCGAGGGAAATTCACCCCTCCACTTT
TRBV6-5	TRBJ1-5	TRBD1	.	CASGQGSDQPQHF	TGTGCCAGCGGACAGGGCTCGGATCAGCCCCAGCATTTT
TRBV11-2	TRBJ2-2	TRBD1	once	CASSLWTGVDTGELFF	TGTGCCAGCAGCCTATGGACAGGGGTGGACACCGGGGAGCTGTTTTTT
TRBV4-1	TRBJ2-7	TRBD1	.	CASSQFSGQGSSYEQYF	TGCGCCAGCAGCCAATTTTCTGGACAGGGGAGCTCCTACGAGCAGTACTTC
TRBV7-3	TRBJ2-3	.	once	CASSLGGYTDTQYF	TGTGCCAGCAGCTTGGGAGGATACACAGATACGCAGTATTTT
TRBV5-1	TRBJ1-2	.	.	CASSFEVANYGYTF	TGCGCCAGCAGCTTTGAGGTAGCTAACTATGGCTACACCTTC
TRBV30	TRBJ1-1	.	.	CAWSVLLGGQGEAFF	TGTGCCTGGAGTGTACTCCTGGGGGGTCAGGGCGAAGCTTTCTTT
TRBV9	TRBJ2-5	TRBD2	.	CASSVSGGARETQYF	TGTGCCAGCAGCGTCAGCGGGGGGGCCCGGGAGACCCAGTACTTC
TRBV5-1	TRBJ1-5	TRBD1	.	CASSPSGGYQPQHF	TGCGCCAGCAGCCCGTCAGGGGGCTATCAGCCCCAGCATTTT
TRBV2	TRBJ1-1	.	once	CASRRDFDTEAFF	TGTGCCAGCCGCAGGGATTTTGACACTGAAGCTTTCTTT
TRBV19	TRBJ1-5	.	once	CASRQTRVQPQHF	TGTGCCAGTAGACAAACCAGGGTGCAGCCCCAGCATTTT
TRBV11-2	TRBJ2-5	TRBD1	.	CASSLMGQGAEETQYF	TGTGCCAGCAGCTTGATGGGACAGGGGGCTGAAGAGACCCAGTACTTC
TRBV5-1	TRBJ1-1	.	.	CASSLNGRDTEAFF	TGCGCCAGCAGCTTGAATGGGAGGGACACTGAAGCTTTCTTT